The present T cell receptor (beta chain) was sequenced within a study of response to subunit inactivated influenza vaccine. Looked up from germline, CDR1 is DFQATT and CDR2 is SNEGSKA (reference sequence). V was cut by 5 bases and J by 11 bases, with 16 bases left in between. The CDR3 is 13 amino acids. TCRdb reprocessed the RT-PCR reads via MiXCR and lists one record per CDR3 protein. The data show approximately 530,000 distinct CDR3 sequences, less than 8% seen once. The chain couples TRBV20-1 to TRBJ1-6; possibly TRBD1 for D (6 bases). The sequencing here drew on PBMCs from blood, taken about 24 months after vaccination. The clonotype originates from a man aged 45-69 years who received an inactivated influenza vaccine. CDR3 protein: CSAPIRSGAPLHF. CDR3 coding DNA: TGCAGTGCTCCCATAAGGTCAGGGGCACCCCTCCACTTT.